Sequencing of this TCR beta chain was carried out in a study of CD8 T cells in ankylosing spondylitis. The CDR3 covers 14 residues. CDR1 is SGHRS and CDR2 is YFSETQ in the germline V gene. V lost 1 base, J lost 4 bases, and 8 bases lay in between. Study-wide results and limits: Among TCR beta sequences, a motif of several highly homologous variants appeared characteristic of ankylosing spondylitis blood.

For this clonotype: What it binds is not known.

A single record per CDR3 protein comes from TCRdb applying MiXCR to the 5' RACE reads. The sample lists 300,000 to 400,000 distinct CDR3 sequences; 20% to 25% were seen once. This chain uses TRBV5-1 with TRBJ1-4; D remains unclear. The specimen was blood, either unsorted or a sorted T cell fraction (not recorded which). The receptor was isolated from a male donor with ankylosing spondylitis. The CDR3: CASSLPEINEKLFF. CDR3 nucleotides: TGCGCCAGCAGCTTGCCAGAGATTAATGAAAAACTGTTTTTT.